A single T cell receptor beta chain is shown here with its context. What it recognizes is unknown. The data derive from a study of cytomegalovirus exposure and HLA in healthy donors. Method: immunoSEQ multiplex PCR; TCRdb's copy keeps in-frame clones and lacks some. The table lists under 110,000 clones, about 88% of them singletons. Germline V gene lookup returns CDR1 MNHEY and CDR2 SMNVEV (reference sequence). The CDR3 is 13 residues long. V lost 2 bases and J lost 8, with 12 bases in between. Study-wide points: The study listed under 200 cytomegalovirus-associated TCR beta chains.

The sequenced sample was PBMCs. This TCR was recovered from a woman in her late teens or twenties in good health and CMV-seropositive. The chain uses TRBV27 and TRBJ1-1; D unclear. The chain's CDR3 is CASSLARGREAFF. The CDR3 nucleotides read TGTGCCAGCAGTTTAGCGCGTGGCAGGGAAGCTTTCTTT.